A selection of T cell receptor beta chains follows, all from one sample in a study of radiotherapy plus CTLA-4 blockade in lung cancer. Libraries were prepared by immunoSEQ multiplex PCR; TCRdb keeps only in-frame clonotypes and omits some of them. In the table there are 55,000 or so clones, around four fifths of which are singletons. Sequenced here: peripheral blood, sampled from a patient treated with radiotherapy plus ipilimumab. These receptor sequences come from a human donor with non-small cell lung cancer whose response to radiotherapy plus ipilimumab could not be evaluated. The CDR3 runs from the conserved cysteine through the conserved F or W. Fields, in order: J gene, clone size, V gene, D gene, CDR3 DNA, CDR3 protein. D genes are given only for firm matches. Size is stated for part of the rows, as once, few or many counts, or as a class when the clone is expanded.

j_gene: TRBJ2-1; abundance: -; v_gene: TRBV7-9; d_gene: -; CDR3nt: TGTGCCAGCAGCTTAGGCCGCACTTCCTACAATGAGCAGTTCTTC; CDR3aa: CASSLGRTSYNEQFF
j_gene: TRBJ1-5; abundance: -; v_gene: TRBV21-1; d_gene: -; CDR3nt: TGTGCCAGCGAGAGCACAGATAATCAGCCCCAGCATTTT; CDR3aa: CASESTDNQPQHF
j_gene: TRBJ2-7; abundance: -; v_gene: TRBV28; d_gene: -; CDR3nt: TGTGCCAGCAGTTTCTCACAGGGTCGGTCCTACGAGCAGTACTTC; CDR3aa: CASSFSQGRSYEQYF
j_gene: TRBJ2-5; abundance: -; v_gene: TRBV7-2; d_gene: -; CDR3nt: TGTGCCAGCAGCTTAAATTCGGAGACCCAGTACTTC; CDR3aa: CASSLNSETQYF
j_gene: TRBJ2-7; abundance: few; v_gene: TRBV30; d_gene: -; CDR3nt: TGTGCCTGGAGCCCCAGCTCCTACGAGCAGTACTTC; CDR3aa: CAWSPSSYEQYF
j_gene: TRBJ1-5; abundance: -; v_gene: TRBV5-5; d_gene: -; CDR3nt: TGTGCCAGCAGCTTGGGGCCCAATCAGCCCCAGCATTTT; CDR3aa: CASSLGPNQPQHF
j_gene: TRBJ2-5; abundance: -; v_gene: TRBV5-4; d_gene: TRBD2; CDR3nt: TGTGCCAGCAGACTGGGGGGGGAAGAGACCCAGTACTTC; CDR3aa: CASRLGGEETQYF
j_gene: TRBJ2-2; abundance: -; v_gene: TRBV5-4; d_gene: -; CDR3nt: TGTGCCAGCAGTTTTGGGGGGGGCGCCAGGGCCCCCGGGGAGCTGTTTTTT; CDR3aa: CASSFGGGARAPGELFF
j_gene: TRBJ1-6; abundance: -; v_gene: TRBV5-1; d_gene: -; CDR3nt: TGCGCCAGCAGCCGGTCAGGGGATTCACCCCTCCACTTT; CDR3aa: CASSRSGDSPLHF
j_gene: TRBJ2-3; abundance: -; v_gene: TRBV7-2; d_gene: -; CDR3nt: TGTGCCAGCAGTCTAGCGATTGGGGCCCCGGATACGCAGTATTTT; CDR3aa: CASSLAIGAPDTQYF
j_gene: TRBJ2-7; abundance: -; v_gene: TRBV6-6; d_gene: -; CDR3nt: TGTGCCAGCAGTTACTCGAGCAACTACGAGCAGTACTTC; CDR3aa: CASSYSSNYEQYF
j_gene: TRBJ2-7; abundance: -; v_gene: TRBV6-6; d_gene: -; CDR3nt: TGTGCCAGCAGACGCGACAGCTCCCTCTACGAGCAGTACTTC; CDR3aa: CASRRDSSLYEQYF
j_gene: TRBJ2-5; abundance: -; v_gene: TRBV5-1; d_gene: -; CDR3nt: TGCGCCAGCAGCTTATCCTCCGGAGGGGCCAAAGAGACCCAGTACTTC; CDR3aa: CASSLSSGGAKETQYF
j_gene: TRBJ2-1; abundance: -; v_gene: TRBV28; d_gene: TRBD2; CDR3nt: TGTGCCAGCAGTCTAGCGGAGACCTACAATGAGCAGTTCTTC; CDR3aa: CASSLAETYNEQFF
j_gene: TRBJ1-1; abundance: -; v_gene: TRBV10-3; d_gene: -; CDR3nt: TGTGCCATCAGTAACCGGGACAACCCATACTTTGAAACTGAAGCTTTCTTT; CDR3aa: CAISNRDNPYFETEAFF
j_gene: TRBJ1-2; abundance: -; v_gene: TRBV7-2; d_gene: TRBD1; CDR3nt: TGTGCCAGCAGCTTAGCAGGACAGGACTATGGCTACACCTTC; CDR3aa: CASSLAGQDYGYTF
j_gene: TRBJ1-5; abundance: -; v_gene: TRBV7-9; d_gene: -; CDR3nt: TGTGCCAGCAGCTTAGGGGGAGCCAGCAATCAGCCCCAGCATTTT; CDR3aa: CASSLGGASNQPQHF
j_gene: TRBJ1-1; abundance: once; v_gene: TRBV18; d_gene: TRBD1; CDR3nt: TGTGCCAGCTCACCGTTGGACAGGGGGCGTTTGAACACTGAAGCTTTCTTT; CDR3aa: CASSPLDRGRLNTEAFF
j_gene: TRBJ1-1; abundance: -; v_gene: TRBV5-1; d_gene: TRBD1; CDR3nt: TGCGCCAGCAGCTTGGGACCGGGACAGGAAGCTTTCTTT; CDR3aa: CASSLGPGQEAFF
j_gene: TRBJ1-1; abundance: -; v_gene: TRBV29-1; d_gene: -; CDR3nt: TGCAGCGTTGTATGGCTGAACACTGAAGCTTTCTTT; CDR3aa: CSVVWLNTEAFF
j_gene: TRBJ1-2; abundance: -; v_gene: TRBV18; d_gene: TRBD1; CDR3nt: TGTGCCAGCTCACCAAAGACAGGGGATTATGGCTACACCTTC; CDR3aa: CASSPKTGDYGYTF
j_gene: TRBJ2-5; abundance: -; v_gene: TRBV19; d_gene: TRBD1; CDR3nt: TGTGCCAGTAGTCCTACAGGGGTAGGCCAAGAGACCCAGTACTTC; CDR3aa: CASSPTGVGQETQYF
j_gene: TRBJ1-2; abundance: -; v_gene: TRBV7-2; d_gene: -; CDR3nt: TGTGCCAGCAGCTTAGCGGGCGTCTCAGGCTACACCTTC; CDR3aa: CASSLAGVSGYTF
j_gene: TRBJ2-2; abundance: -; v_gene: TRBV30; d_gene: -; CDR3nt: TGTGCCTGGAAACCAAGCGGCACCGGGGAGCTGTTTTTT; CDR3aa: CAWKPSGTGELFF
j_gene: TRBJ1-1; abundance: -; v_gene: TRBV29-1; d_gene: -; CDR3nt: TGCAGCGTTGGGAGGGAAGGGGGGGTCACTGAAGCTTTCTTT; CDR3aa: CSVGREGGVTEAFF
j_gene: TRBJ2-7; abundance: -; v_gene: TRBV5-4; d_gene: TRBD2; CDR3nt: TGTGCCAGCAGCCTGGGCGCGGGAGTGTTGTACGAGCAGTACTTC; CDR3aa: CASSLGAGVLYEQYF
j_gene: TRBJ2-5; abundance: -; v_gene: TRBV30; d_gene: TRBD2; CDR3nt: TGTGCCTGGAGTGTAGCTCTTGTGGTAGCGGGGGGGGGAGCCCAGTACTTC; CDR3aa: CAWSVALVVAGGGAQYF
j_gene: TRBJ2-7; abundance: -; v_gene: TRBV11-2; d_gene: TRBD2; CDR3nt: TGTGCCAGCCGACCCCTAGCGGGCTCCTACGAGCAGTACTTC; CDR3aa: CASRPLAGSYEQYF
j_gene: TRBJ2-1; abundance: -; v_gene: TRBV7-2; d_gene: -; CDR3nt: TGTGCCAGCAGCTTAGGGCAGGTTGATGAGCAGTTCTTC; CDR3aa: CASSLGQVDEQFF
j_gene: TRBJ2-3; abundance: -; v_gene: TRBV28; d_gene: TRBD2; CDR3nt: TGTGCCAGCGCAACCATCAAACTAGCGGGAAGGGCAGATACGCAGTATTTT; CDR3aa: CASATIKLAGRADTQYF
j_gene: TRBJ1-1; abundance: few; v_gene: TRBV4-3; d_gene: TRBD1; CDR3nt: TGCGCCAGCAGCGTAAGACTCCAGGGGGTCACTGAAGCTTTCTTT; CDR3aa: CASSVRLQGVTEAFF
j_gene: TRBJ2-5; abundance: few; v_gene: TRBV19; d_gene: TRBD1; CDR3nt: TGTGCCAGTAGTATCCAGGGGGCAGTCGGAGAGACCCAGTACTTC; CDR3aa: CASSIQGAVGETQYF
j_gene: TRBJ1-4; abundance: -; v_gene: TRBV10-1; d_gene: -; CDR3nt: TGCGCCAGCAGTGGCGGGGTAAGTCGGTGGCTGAATGAAAAACTGTTTTTT; CDR3aa: CASSGGVSRWLNEKLFF
j_gene: TRBJ2-2; abundance: -; v_gene: TRBV9; d_gene: -; CDR3nt: TGTGCCAGCAGCGTACTTTCCGCGGGATTCACCGGGGAGCTGTTTTTT; CDR3aa: CASSVLSAGFTGELFF
j_gene: TRBJ2-5; abundance: -; v_gene: TRBV9; d_gene: -; CDR3nt: TGTGCCAGCAGCCCGTCCAGCTCCGGGGAGACCCAGTACTTC; CDR3aa: CASSPSSSGETQYF
j_gene: TRBJ2-5; abundance: few; v_gene: TRBV28; d_gene: -; CDR3nt: TGTGCCAGCAGCCCGACCGTCCCAGGAGGAGAGACCCAGTACTTC; CDR3aa: CASSPTVPGGETQYF
j_gene: TRBJ2-7; abundance: medium-sized; v_gene: TRBV10-2; d_gene: TRBD2; CDR3nt: TGCGCCAGCAGTGAACAACTAGCGGGGTACTACGAGCAGTACTTC; CDR3aa: CASSEQLAGYYEQYF
j_gene: TRBJ1-3; abundance: -; v_gene: TRBV18; d_gene: -; CDR3nt: TGTGCCAGCTCACCAGCTTTGAGCTCTGGAAACACCATATATTTT; CDR3aa: CASSPALSSGNTIYF
j_gene: TRBJ2-6; abundance: -; v_gene: TRBV14; d_gene: -; CDR3nt: TGTGCCAGCAGCCAGGGGAGCCACTCTGGGGCCAACGTCCTGACTTTC; CDR3aa: CASSQGSHSGANVLTF
j_gene: TRBJ2-5; abundance: -; v_gene: TRBV7-2; d_gene: TRBD2; CDR3nt: TGTGCCAGCAGCCCGACCCTAGCGGGGAGAGGAGAGACCCAGTACTTC; CDR3aa: CASSPTLAGRGETQYF
j_gene: TRBJ2-4; abundance: -; v_gene: TRBV7-2; d_gene: -; CDR3nt: TGTGCCAGCAGCTTAGCGGGGGGAAACATTCAGTACTTC; CDR3aa: CASSLAGGNIQYF
j_gene: TRBJ1-1; abundance: -; v_gene: TRBV4-1; d_gene: -; CDR3nt: TGCGCCAGCAGCCAACTTAGGGGCACGGGGGACACTGAAGCTTTCTTT; CDR3aa: CASSQLRGTGDTEAFF
j_gene: TRBJ2-3; abundance: -; v_gene: TRBV28; d_gene: TRBD2; CDR3nt: TGTGCCAGCAGTTTGGCTCAGGGACTAGCGGGAGATACGCAGTATTTT; CDR3aa: CASSLAQGLAGDTQYF
j_gene: TRBJ1-1; abundance: -; v_gene: TRBV11-2; d_gene: -; CDR3nt: TGTGCCAGCAGCTTAGTGCCAGGGGCCACTCGCTATGGGGCTGAAGCTTTCTTT; CDR3aa: CASSLVPGATRYGAEAFF
j_gene: TRBJ2-1; abundance: -; v_gene: TRBV5-1; d_gene: -; CDR3nt: TGCGCCAGCAGCTTCGGGCTAGCTGGATCCTACAATGAGCAGTTCTTC; CDR3aa: CASSFGLAGSYNEQFF
j_gene: TRBJ2-5; abundance: -; v_gene: TRBV29-1; d_gene: -; CDR3nt: TGCACCGCGGGACTGCAAGAGACCCAGTACTTC; CDR3aa: CTAGLQETQYF
j_gene: TRBJ1-6; abundance: -; v_gene: TRBV19; d_gene: -; CDR3nt: TGTGCCAGTAGCCCCACAGCAGTTACACATTCACCCCTCCACTTT; CDR3aa: CASSPTAVTHSPLHF